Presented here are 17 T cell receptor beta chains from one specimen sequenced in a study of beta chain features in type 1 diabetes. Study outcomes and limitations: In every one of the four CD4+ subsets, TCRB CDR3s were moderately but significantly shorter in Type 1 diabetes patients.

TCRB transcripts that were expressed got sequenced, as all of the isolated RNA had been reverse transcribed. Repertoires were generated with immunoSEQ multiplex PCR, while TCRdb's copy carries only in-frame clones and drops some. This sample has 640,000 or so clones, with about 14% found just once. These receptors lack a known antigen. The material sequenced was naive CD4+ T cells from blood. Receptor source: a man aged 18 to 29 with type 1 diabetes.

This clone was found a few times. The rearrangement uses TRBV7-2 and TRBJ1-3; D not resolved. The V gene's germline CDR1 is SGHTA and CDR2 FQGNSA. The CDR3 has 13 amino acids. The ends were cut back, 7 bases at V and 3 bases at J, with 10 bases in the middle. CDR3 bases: TGTGCCAGCACCCCTGACGGTGGAAACACCATATATTTT. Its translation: CASTPDGGNTIYF.

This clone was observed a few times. The CDR3 DNA is TGTGCCAGCAGATCGGGACTAGCGGGAGTCAATGAGCAGTTCTTC. It yields the protein CASRSGLAGVNEQFF. This chain links TRBV6-5 with TRBJ2-1, with 14 bases lining up with TRBD2. This CDR3 has 15 residues. V lost 6 bases and J lost 6; bases outside the gene matches: 4. CDR1 and CDR2 from the germline V gene are MNHEY and SVGAGI.

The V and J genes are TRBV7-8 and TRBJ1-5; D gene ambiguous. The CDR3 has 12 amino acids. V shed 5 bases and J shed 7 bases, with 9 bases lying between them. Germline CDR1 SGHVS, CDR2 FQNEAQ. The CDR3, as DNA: TGTGCCAGCAGCCACAGTCGGCAGCCCCAGCATTTT. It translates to CASSHSRQPQHF.

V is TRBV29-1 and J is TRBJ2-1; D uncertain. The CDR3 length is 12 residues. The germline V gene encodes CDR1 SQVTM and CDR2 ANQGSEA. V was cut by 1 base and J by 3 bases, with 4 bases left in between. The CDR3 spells CSVEVVYNEQFF. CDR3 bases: TGCAGCGTTGAAGTTGTCTACAATGAGCAGTTCTTC.

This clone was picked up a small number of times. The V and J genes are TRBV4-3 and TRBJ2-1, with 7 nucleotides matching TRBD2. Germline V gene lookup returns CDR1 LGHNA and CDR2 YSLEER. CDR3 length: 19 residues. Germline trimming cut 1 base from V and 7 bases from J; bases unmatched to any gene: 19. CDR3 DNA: TGCGCCAGCAGCCAAGTGGCTAGCGGCGTCGTGGGTCCCCGGAATGAGCAGTTCTTC. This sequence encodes CASSQVASGVVGPRNEQFF.

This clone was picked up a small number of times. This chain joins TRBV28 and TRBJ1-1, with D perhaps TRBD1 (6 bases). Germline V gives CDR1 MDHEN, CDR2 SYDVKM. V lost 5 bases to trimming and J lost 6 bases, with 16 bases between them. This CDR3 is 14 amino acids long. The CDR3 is CASSPQGPGAEAFF. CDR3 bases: TGTGCCAGCAGTCCTCAGGGGCCGGGCGCTGAAGCTTTCTTT.

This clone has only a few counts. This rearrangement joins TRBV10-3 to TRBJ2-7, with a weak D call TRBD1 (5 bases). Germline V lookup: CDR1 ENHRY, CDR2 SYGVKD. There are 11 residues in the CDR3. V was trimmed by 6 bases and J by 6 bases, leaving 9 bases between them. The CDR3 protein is CAIRADSEQYF. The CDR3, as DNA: TGTGCCATCAGAGCTGACAGCGAGCAGTACTTC.

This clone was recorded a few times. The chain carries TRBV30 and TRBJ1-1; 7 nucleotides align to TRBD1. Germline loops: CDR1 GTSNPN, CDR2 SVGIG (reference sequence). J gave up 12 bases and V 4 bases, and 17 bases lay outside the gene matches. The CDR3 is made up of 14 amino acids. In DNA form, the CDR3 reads TGTGCCTGGATAGGGGGCAGCCCCGCAGAGCTGACTTTCTTT. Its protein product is CAWIGGSPAELTFF.

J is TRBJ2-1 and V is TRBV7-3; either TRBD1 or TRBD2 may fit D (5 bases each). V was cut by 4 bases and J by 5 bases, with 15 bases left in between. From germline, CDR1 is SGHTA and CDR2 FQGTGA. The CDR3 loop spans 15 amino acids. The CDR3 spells CASSSWGSFNNEQFF. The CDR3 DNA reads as TGTGCCAGCAGCTCTTGGGGGAGCTTTAACAATGAGCAGTTCTTC.

The CDR3 sequence is CASSLVTSGGSYEQYF. The CDR3 nucleotides read TGCGCCAGCAGCTTGGTGACTAGCGGGGGCTCCTACGAGCAGTACTTC. The chain combines TRBV5-1 with TRBJ2-7; TRBD2 agrees at 12 bases. There are 16 residues in the CDR3. The germline V gene has CDR1 SGHRS and CDR2 YFSETQ. The junction had 1 base not matched to a gene; V was cut back by 0 bases and J by 0 bases.

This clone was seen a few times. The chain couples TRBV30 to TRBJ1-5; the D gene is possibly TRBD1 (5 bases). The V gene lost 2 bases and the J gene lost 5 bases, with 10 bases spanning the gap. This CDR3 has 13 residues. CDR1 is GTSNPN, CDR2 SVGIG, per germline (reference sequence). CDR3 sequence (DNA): TGTGCCTGGAGTCCCTCCAGGGATCAGCCCCAGCATTTT. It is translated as CAWSPSRDQPQHF.

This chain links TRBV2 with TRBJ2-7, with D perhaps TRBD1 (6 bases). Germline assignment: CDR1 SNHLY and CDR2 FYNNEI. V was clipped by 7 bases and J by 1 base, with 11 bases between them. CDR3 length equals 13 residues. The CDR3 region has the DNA TGTGCCAGCAAACAGGGTTTATCCTACGAGCAGTACTTC. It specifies CASKQGLSYEQYF.

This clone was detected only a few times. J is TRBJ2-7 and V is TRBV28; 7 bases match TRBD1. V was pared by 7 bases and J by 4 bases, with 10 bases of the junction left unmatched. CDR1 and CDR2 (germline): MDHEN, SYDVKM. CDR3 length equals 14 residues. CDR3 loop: CASTIPGQSYEQYF. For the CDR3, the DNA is TGTGCCAGCACCATACCGGGACAGAGTTACGAGCAGTACTTC.

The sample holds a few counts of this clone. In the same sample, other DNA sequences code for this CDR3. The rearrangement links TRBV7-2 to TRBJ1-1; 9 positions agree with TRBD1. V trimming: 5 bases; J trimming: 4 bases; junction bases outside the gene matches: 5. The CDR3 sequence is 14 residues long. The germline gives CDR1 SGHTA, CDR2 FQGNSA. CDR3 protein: CASSRRQGVTEAFF. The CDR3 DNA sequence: TGTGCCAGCAGCCGCCGACAGGGGGTCACTGAAGCTTTCTTT.

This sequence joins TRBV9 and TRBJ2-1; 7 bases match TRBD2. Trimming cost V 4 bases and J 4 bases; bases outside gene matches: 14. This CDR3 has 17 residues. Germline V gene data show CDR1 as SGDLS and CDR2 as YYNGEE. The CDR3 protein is CASSFRSTGGTYNEQFF. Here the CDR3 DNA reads TGTGCCAGCAGCTTTCGGTCGACGGGAGGCACTTACAATGAGCAGTTCTTC.

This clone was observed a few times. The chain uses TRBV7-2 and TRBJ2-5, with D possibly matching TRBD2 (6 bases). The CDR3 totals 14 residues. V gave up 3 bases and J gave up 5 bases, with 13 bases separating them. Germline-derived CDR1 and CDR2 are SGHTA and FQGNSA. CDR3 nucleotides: TGTGCCAGCAGCTTCGGGACTCCAGTGGAGACCCAGTACTTC. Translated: CASSFGTPVETQYF.

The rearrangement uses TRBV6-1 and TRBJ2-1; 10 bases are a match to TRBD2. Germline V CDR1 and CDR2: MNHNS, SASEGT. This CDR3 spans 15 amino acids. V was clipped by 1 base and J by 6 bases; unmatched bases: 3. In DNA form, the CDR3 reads TGTGCCAGCAGTGAAGAACTAGCGGGACGCAATGAGCAGTTCTTC. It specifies CASSEELAGRNEQFF.